This paragraph covers one T cell receptor (beta chain) sequence. This record belongs to a study of blood T cell repertoires in COVID-19. Study-wide background: The study drew acute and convalescent COVID-19 samples from the United States, Italy and Spain.

Profiling relied on immunoSEQ multiplex PCR, and the TCRdb table lists in-frame clones only, not all of them. The sample lists under 300,000 clones; approximately 86% were seen once. Before being deemed recovered, Cohort 3 donors had two negative PCRs, clearance, or symptom resolution. Trimming pared 2 bases from V and 1 base from J, leaving 5 bases between. CDR3 length: 13 amino acids. CDR1 and CDR2 (germline): MNHEY, SVGAGI. The sample was PBMCs or T cells enriched from blood (not recorded which). The TCR comes from a woman under 40 who had recovered from COVID-19. This chain connects TRBV6-5 to TRBJ1-1; the D is unclear. CDR3: CASSYLANTEAFF. The CDR3 DNA sequence: TGTGCCAGCAGTTACCTAGCGAACACTGAAGCTTTCTTT.